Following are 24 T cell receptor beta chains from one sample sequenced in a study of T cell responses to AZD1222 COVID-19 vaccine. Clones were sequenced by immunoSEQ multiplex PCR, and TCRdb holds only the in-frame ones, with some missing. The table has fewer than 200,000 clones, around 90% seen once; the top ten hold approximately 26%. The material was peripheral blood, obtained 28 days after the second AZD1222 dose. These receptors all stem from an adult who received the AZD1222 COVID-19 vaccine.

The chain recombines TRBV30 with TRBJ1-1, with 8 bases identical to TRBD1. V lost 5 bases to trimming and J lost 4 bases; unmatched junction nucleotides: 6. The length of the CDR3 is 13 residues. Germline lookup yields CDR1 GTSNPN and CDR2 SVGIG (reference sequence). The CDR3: CAWVTGGGTEAFF. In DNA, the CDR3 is TGTGCCTGGGTTACAGGGGGGGGCACTGAAGCTTTCTTT.

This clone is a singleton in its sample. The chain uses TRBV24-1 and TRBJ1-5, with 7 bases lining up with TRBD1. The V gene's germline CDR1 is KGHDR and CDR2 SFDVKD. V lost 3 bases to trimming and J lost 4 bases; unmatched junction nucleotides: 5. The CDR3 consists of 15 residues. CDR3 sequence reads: CATSDGQVWNQPQHF. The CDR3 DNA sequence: TGTGCCACCAGTGATGGACAGGTTTGGAATCAGCCCCAGCATTTT.

CDR3 sequence reads: CASSVIPEGEAFF. In DNA form, the CDR3 reads TGTGCCAGCAGTGTTATCCCCGAGGGTGAAGCTTTCTTT. V and J are TRBV2 and TRBJ1-1; D ambiguous. Germline-derived CDR1 and CDR2 are SNHLY and FYNNEI. V lost 4 bases and J 7 bases, leaving 13 bases between the germline ends. The CDR3 is 13 residues long.

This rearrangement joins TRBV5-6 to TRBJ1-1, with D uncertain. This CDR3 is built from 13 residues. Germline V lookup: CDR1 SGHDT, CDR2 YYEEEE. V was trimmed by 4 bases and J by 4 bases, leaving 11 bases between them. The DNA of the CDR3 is TGTGCCAGCAGCCACGGGAGGAGCACTGAAGCTTTCTTT. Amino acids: CASSHGRSTEAFF.

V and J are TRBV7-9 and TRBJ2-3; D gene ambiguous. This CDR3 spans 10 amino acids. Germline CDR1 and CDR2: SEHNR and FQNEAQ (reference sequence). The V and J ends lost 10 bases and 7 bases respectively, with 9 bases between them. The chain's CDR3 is CATQGNTQYF. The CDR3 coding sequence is TGTGCCACCCAAGGGAATACGCAGTATTTT. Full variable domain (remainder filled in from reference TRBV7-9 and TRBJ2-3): DTGVSQNPRHKITKRGQNVTFRCDPISEHNRLYWYRQTLGQGPEFLTYFQNEAQLEKSRLLSDRFSAERPKGSFSTLEIQRTEQGDSAMYLCATQGNTQYFGPGTRLTVL.

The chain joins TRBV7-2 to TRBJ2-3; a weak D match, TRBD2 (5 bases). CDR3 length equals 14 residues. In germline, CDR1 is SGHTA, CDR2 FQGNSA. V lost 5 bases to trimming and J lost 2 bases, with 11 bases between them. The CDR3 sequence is CASSRTFATDTQYF. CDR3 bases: TGTGCCAGCAGCCGGACTTTTGCCACAGATACGCAGTATTTT.

In DNA form, the CDR3 reads TGTGCCAGCAGTGAACCACAGGGGGCGCGGGAGACCCAGTACTTC. Protein: CASSEPQGARETQYF. The chain employs TRBV25-1 and TRBJ2-5, with 9 nucleotides matching TRBD1. V lost 2 bases and J lost 5; bases outside the gene matches: 6. This CDR3 comprises 15 residues. Germline CDR1 and CDR2: MGHDK and SYGVNS.

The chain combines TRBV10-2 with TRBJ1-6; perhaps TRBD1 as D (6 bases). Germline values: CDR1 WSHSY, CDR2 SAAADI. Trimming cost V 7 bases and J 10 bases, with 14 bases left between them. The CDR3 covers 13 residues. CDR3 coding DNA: TGCGCCAGCACGAGGGAGGGGGTCTCACCCCTCCACTTT. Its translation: CASTREGVSPLHF.

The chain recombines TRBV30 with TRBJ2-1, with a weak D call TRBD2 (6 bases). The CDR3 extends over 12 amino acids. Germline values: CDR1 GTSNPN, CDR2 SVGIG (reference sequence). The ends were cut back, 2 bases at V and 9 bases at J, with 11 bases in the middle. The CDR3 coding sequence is TGTGCCTGGAGTTCGACTAGTTCTGAGCAGTTCTTC. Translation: CAWSSTSSEQFF.

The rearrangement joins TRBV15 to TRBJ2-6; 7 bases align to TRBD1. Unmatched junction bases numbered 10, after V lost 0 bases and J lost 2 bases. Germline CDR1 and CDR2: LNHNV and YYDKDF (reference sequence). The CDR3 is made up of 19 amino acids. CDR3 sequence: CATSRDIPRDRAGANVLTF. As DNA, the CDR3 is TGTGCCACCAGCAGAGATATCCCCCGCGACAGGGCTGGGGCCAACGTCCTGACTTTC.

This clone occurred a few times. The CDR3 nucleotides read TGTGCCAGCAGCCCTTATGGGGCTAGCGGATACGAGCAGTACTTC. It encodes CASSPYGASGYEQYF. The chain carries TRBV9 and TRBJ2-7, with 7 bases fitting TRBD2. The length of the CDR3 is 15 residues. CDR1 and CDR2 from the germline V gene are SGDLS and YYNGEE. V trimming: 4 bases; J trimming: 4 bases; junction bases outside the gene matches: 11.

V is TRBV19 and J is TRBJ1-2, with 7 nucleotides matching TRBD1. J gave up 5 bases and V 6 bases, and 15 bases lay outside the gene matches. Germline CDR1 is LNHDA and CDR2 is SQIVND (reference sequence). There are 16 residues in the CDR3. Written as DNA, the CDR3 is TGTGCCAGTAGCATTACCCTTTCTCGACAGGGATATGGCTACACCTTC. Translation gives CASSITLSRQGYGYTF.

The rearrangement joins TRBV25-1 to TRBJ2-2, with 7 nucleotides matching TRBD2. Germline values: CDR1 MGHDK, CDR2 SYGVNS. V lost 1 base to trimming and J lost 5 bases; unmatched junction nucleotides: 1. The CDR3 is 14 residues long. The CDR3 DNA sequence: TGTGCCAGCAGTGAATGGGGGGGAACCGGGGAGCTGTTTTTT. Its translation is CASSEWGGTGELFF.

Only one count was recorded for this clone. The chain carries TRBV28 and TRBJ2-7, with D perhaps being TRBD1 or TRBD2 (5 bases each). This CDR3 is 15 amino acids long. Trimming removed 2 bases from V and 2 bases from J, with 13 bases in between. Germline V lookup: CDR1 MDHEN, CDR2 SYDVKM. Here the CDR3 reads CASSLGGLDPYEQYF. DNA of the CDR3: TGTGCCAGCAGTTTAGGGGGTTTGGATCCCTACGAGCAGTACTTC.

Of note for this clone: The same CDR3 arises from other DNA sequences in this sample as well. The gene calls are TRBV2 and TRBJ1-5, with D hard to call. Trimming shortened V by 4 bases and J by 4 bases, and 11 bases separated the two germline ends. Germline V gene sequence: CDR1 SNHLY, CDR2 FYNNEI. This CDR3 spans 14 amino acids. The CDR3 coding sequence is TGTGCCAGCAGTGTCGGCCCCTCTAATCAGCCCCAGCATTTT. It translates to CASSVGPSNQPQHF.

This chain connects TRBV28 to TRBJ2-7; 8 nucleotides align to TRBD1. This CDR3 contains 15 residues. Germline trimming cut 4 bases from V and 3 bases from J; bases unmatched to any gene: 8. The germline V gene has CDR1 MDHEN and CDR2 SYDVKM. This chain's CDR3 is CASSSPGTGLYEQYF. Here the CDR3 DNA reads TGTGCCAGCAGTTCCCCGGGGACAGGCCTCTACGAGCAGTACTTC.

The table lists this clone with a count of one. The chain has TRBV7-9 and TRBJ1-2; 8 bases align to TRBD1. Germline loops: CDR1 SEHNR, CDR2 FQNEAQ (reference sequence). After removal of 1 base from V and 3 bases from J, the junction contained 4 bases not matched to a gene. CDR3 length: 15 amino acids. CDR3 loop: CASSLVQDRDYGYTF. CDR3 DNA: TGTGCCAGCAGCTTAGTTCAGGACAGGGACTATGGCTACACCTTC.

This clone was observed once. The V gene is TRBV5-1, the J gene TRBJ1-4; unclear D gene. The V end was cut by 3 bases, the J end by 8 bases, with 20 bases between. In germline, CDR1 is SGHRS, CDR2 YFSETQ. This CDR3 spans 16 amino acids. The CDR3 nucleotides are TGCGCCAGCAGCTCGGGCGGAAGGAGCTTTAGGGAAAAACTGTTTTTT. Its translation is CASSSGGRSFREKLFF.

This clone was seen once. As DNA, the CDR3 is TGCGCCAGCAGCCAAATGACTAGCGGGAGGGCCACTCGTTGGAATGAGCAGTTCTTC. Its translation: CASSQMTSGRATRWNEQFF. The rearrangement joins TRBV4-1 to TRBJ2-1, with 14 bases lining up with TRBD2. The CDR3 has 19 residues. The V segment lost 2 bases and the J segment 7 bases; nucleotides outside the gene matches: 13. Germline loops: CDR1 MGHRA, CDR2 YSYEKL.

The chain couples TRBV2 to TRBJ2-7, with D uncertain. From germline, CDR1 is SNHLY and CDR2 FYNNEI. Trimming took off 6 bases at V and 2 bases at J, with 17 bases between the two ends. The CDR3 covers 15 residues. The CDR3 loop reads CASSRTAPSAYEQYF. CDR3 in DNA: TGTGCCAGCAGCCGCACGGCTCCCTCGGCCTACGAGCAGTACTTC.

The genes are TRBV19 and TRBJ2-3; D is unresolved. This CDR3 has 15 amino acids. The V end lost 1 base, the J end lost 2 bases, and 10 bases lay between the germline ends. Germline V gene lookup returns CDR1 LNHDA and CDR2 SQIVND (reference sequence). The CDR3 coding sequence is TGTGCCAGTAGTATAGGGCAGGCCAACACAGATACGCAGTATTTT. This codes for CASSIGQANTDTQYF.

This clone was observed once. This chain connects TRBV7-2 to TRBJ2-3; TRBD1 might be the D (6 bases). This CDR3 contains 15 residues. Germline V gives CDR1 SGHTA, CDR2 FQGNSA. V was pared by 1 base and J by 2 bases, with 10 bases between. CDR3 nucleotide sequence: TGTGCCAGCAGCTTAGTTGGGACACACACAGATACGCAGTATTTT. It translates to CASSLVGTHTDTQYF. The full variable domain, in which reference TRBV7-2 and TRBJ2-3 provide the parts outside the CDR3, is GAGVSQSPSNKVTEKGKDVELRCDPISGHTALYWYRQSLGQGLEFLIYFQGNSAPDKSGLPSDRFSAERTGGSVSTLTIQRTQQEDSAVYLCASSLVGTHTDTQYFGPGTRLTVL.

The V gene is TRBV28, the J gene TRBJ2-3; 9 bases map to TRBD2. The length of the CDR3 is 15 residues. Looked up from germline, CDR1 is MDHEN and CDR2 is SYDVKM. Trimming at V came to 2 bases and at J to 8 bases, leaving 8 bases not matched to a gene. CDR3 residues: CASSLSLAGPGTQYF. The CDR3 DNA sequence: TGTGCCAGCAGTTTAAGCCTAGCGGGACCAGGTACGCAGTATTTT.

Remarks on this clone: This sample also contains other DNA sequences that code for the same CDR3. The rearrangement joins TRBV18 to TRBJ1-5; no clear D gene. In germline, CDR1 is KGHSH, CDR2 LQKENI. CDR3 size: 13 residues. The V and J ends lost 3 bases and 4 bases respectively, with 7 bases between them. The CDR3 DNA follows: TGTGCCAGCTCACCGGGCAGGAATCAGCCCCAGCATTTT. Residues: CASSPGRNQPQHF.